Shown below are 22 T cell receptor beta chains from a single sample sequenced in a study of blood T cells in healthy people across ages. PCR was performed a second time for roughly 6 to 12 cycles using a sample-barcoded 5' primer and a J-beta primer mix. TCRdb redid the calling of the 5' RACE reads with MiXCR, one entry per CDR3 protein. The profile covers around 820,000 distinct CDR3 sequences, with 25% appearing a single time and more than 3% taken by the ten largest. These data are also associated with another study on T cells of mothers and their children.

The sample was blood. The receptors derive from a boy aged 5-17 years in good health.

This clonotype was counted a few times. CDR3 DNA sequence: TGTGCCATCAGTGAGTCGGGACTAGCGGGAGCCTACGAGCAGTACTTC. Translation: CAISESGLAGAYEQYF. V usage is TRBV10-3 and J usage is TRBJ2-7; 14 bases line up with TRBD2. V shed 0 bases and J 2 bases; nucleotides not matched to a gene: 0. This CDR3 contains 16 residues. The germline V gene has CDR1 ENHRY and CDR2 SYGVKD.

The J gene is TRBJ2-1, the V gene TRBV27; TRBD1 is a possible D gene (5 bases). This CDR3 spans 15 amino acids. Germline CDR1 MNHEY, CDR2 SMNVEV (reference sequence). With 5 bases removed from V and 4 bases from J, the gap between germline ends came to 15 bases. CDR3 nucleotide sequence: TGTGCCAGCAGTCGCCCGAGGCAGGGATACAATGAGCAGTTCTTC. Protein sequence: CASSRPRQGYNEQFF.

This clonotype was observed a few times. The chain has TRBV10-3 and TRBJ2-7; D is perhaps TRBD2 (5 bases). The CDR3 length is 16 residues. V gave up 0 bases and J gave up 0 bases, with 12 bases separating them. Germline lookup yields CDR1 ENHRY and CDR2 SYGVKD. The CDR3 reads CAISESKEETSYEQYF. DNA of the CDR3: TGTGCCATCAGTGAGTCTAAGGAGGAGACCTCCTACGAGCAGTACTTC.

The chain combines TRBV20-1 with TRBJ2-5, with TRBD2 as a possible D gene (6 bases). Germline lookup yields CDR1 DFQATT and CDR2 SNEGSKA (reference sequence). V was cut by 3 bases and J by 10 bases, with 18 bases left in between. This CDR3 region has 13 residues. CDR3 bases: TGCAGTGCTAGTATCCCCGGAGGAGGGAACCAGTACTTC. Translating it yields CSASIPGGGNQYF.

This clonotype was detected a few times. This chain joins TRBV3-1 and TRBJ2-5; 9 bases are a match to TRBD1. From germline, CDR1 is LGHDT and CDR2 YNNKEL (reference sequence). Trimming removed 5 bases from V and 4 bases from J; junction bases left unmatched: 2. CDR3 size: 13 residues. CDR3 residues: CASSEDRGETQYF. The CDR3 DNA is TGTGCCAGCAGCGAGGACAGGGGAGAGACCCAGTACTTC.

This clonotype appeared a few times. Written as DNA, the CDR3 is TGCAGCGTTGAAGTCCACGGCACAGATACGCAGTATTTT. Its protein is CSVEVHGTDTQYF. The chain uses TRBV29-1 and TRBJ2-3; D gene ambiguous. The germline CDR1 and CDR2 sequences are SQVTM and ANQGSEA. The germline V and J ends were trimmed by 1 base and 1 base, with 6 bases remaining between them. The CDR3 has 13 residues.

This clonotype has just a few counts. V is TRBV29-1 and J is TRBJ1-2, with 7 bases fitting TRBD1. The ends lost 5 bases at V and 3 bases at J; junction bases unmatched: 3. Germline loops: CDR1 SQVTM, CDR2 ANQGSEA. CDR3 length: 12 residues. The CDR3 here is CSVLGQDYGYTF. The CDR3 bases are TGCAGCGTTCTCGGACAGGACTATGGCTACACCTTC.

This clonotype was recorded a few times. The J gene is TRBJ2-5, the V gene TRBV7-9; D is perhaps TRBD2 (6 bases). Per germline, CDR1 SEHNR and CDR2 FQNEAQ (reference sequence). The V and J ends lost 6 bases and 5 bases respectively, with 13 bases between them. The CDR3 consists of 13 residues. CDR3 sequence (DNA): TGTGCCAGCAGATGGGGCGGAGGGGAGACCCAGTACTTC. It yields the protein CASRWGGGETQYF.

This clonotype has just a few counts. V and J are TRBV11-2 and TRBJ2-2, with D perhaps given as TRBD1 or TRBD2 (5 bases each). The CDR3 runs 15 residues. Germline CDR1 reads SGHAT; CDR2 reads FQNNGV. The V gene lost 2 bases and the J gene lost 5 bases, with 12 bases spanning the gap. CDR3 in amino acids: CASSLTRGVTGELFF. Here the CDR3 DNA reads TGTGCCAGCAGCTTAACCCGAGGGGTAACCGGGGAGCTGTTTTTT. Using reference TRBV11-2 and TRBJ2-2 for the parts outside the CDR3, the full variable domain is EAGVAQSPRYKIIEKRQSVAFWCNPISGHATLYWYQQILGQGPKLLIQFQNNGVVDDSQLPKDRFSAERLKGVDSTLKIQPAKLEDSAVYLCASSLTRGVTGELFFGEGSRLTVL.

This chain links TRBV2 with TRBJ1-1, with D hard to call. CDR3 length: 13 residues. Germline V gene lookup returns CDR1 SNHLY and CDR2 FYNNEI. The V gene lost 6 bases and the J gene lost 3 bases, with 11 bases spanning the gap. The CDR3 DNA reads as TGTGCCAGCAGGACAAACAGAGACACTGAAGCTTTCTTT. It encodes CASRTNRDTEAFF. Based on the CDR3 plus reference TRBV2 and TRBJ1-1, the full variable domain is EPEVTQTPSHQVTQMGQEVILRCVPISNHLYFYWYRQILGQKVEFLVSFYNNEISEKSEIFDDQFSVERPDGSNFTLKIRSTKLEDSAMYFCASRTNRDTEAFFGQGTRLTVV.

The V gene is TRBV10-3, the J gene TRBJ1-6; D is undetermined. The V end was cut by 4 bases, the J end by 7 bases, with 14 bases between. Germline loops: CDR1 ENHRY, CDR2 SYGVKD. The CDR3 spans 15 residues. The CDR3 coding sequence is TGTGCCATCAGTGCCGAGGGCGTGGGGAATTCACCCCTCCACTTT. This gives the protein CAISAEGVGNSPLHF.

This sequence joins TRBV12-3 or TRBV12-4 and TRBJ2-5; no clear D gene. The J call may be wrong; the DNA end is better matched by TRBJ2-1. The CDR3 consists of 14 residues. The CDR3 nucleotides are TGTGCCAGCAGTTTCGACCAAACCTACAATGAGCAGTTCTTC. This sequence encodes CASSFDQTYNEQFF.

The CDR3 reads CASSWRGGETQYF. CDR3 bases: TGTGCCAGCAGCTGGCGGGGAGGAGAGACCCAGTACTTC. The chain has TRBV7-2 and TRBJ2-5; possible D gene TRBD2, 6 bases. The CDR3 is made up of 13 amino acids. From germline, CDR1 is SGHTA and CDR2 FQGNSA. The ends were cut back, 4 bases at V and 4 bases at J, with 10 bases in the middle.

The V call is TRBV27, the J call TRBJ2-7, with 7 bases fitting TRBD2. The CDR3 extends over 14 amino acids. V lost 4 bases, J lost 2 bases, and 5 bases stayed unmatched. Germline V gene lookup returns CDR1 MNHEY and CDR2 SMNVEV (reference sequence). The CDR3: CASSYRAGAYEQYF. The CDR3 DNA is TGTGCCAGCAGTTATCGGGCGGGAGCCTACGAGCAGTACTTC.

This clonotype was seen a few times. This chain uses TRBV29-1 with TRBJ2-3, with a tentative D call TRBD1 (5 bases). The germline V gene encodes CDR1 SQVTM and CDR2 ANQGSEA. Between the trimmed V and J ends, which lost 8 bases and 1 base, there was a span of 13 bases. CDR3 length: 13 amino acids. The CDR3 sequence is CSTRVDGTDTQYF. In nucleotides, the CDR3 is TGCAGCACCAGGGTAGACGGCACAGATACGCAGTATTTT.

This clonotype has just a few counts. The V call is TRBV6-2 or TRBV6-3, the J call TRBJ2-1; maybe TRBD1 (5 bases). Trimming stripped 3 bases from V and 7 bases from J, with 13 bases between. The CDR3 spans 14 residues. CDR1 and CDR2 from the germline V gene are MNHEY and SVGEGT. CDR3 in amino acids: CASSYGAWANEQFF. In nucleotides, the CDR3 is TGTGCCAGCAGTTATGGGGCGTGGGCTAATGAGCAGTTCTTC.

This clonotype has just a few counts. This rearrangement joins TRBV29-1 to TRBJ2-5; the D is unclear. The V and J ends lost 0 bases and 6 bases respectively, with 14 bases between them. This CDR3 spans 14 amino acids. Germline CDR1 reads SQVTM; CDR2 reads ANQGSEA. Here the CDR3 DNA reads TGCAGCGTTGAAGAGGACGGGCAAATGCAGACCCAGTACTTC. Residues: CSVEEDGQMQTQYF.

This clonotype has more than one count but fewer than ten. One end of the junction is discordant with germline, which a read error may explain. This chain joins TRBV2 and TRBJ2-4; D gene uncertain. This CDR3 is built from 13 residues. Germline V CDR1 and CDR2: SNHLY, FYNNEI. This CDR3 reads CASSDVPKNIQHF. For the CDR3, the DNA is TGTGCCAGCAGTGATGTCCCTAAAAACATTCAGCACTTC. The whole variable domain, remainder taken from reference TRBV2 and TRBJ2-4, is EPEVTQTPSHQVTQMGQEVILRCVPISNHLYFYWYRQILGQKVEFLVSFYNNEISEKSEIFDDQFSVERPDGSNFTLKIRSTKLEDSAMYFCASSDVPKNIQHFGAGTRLSVL.

The V and J genes are TRBV13 and TRBJ2-5, with 8 bases identical to TRBD2. The DNA end is more similar to TRBJ2-1, so the J call may be wrong. Germline CDR1 is PRHDT and CDR2 is FYEKMQ (reference sequence). The CDR3 sequence is 14 residues long. The CDR3 DNA reads as TGTGCCAGCAGCTTTCGAGCGGGAGTTGGTGAGCAGTTCTTC. It encodes CASSFRAGVGEQFF.

This chain connects TRBV5-1 to TRBJ2-5; 14 bases map to TRBD2. Germline V gene lookup returns CDR1 SGHRS and CDR2 YFSETQ. This CDR3 region has 14 residues. The V segment lost 7 bases and the J segment 4 bases; nucleotides outside the gene matches: 3. The CDR3 loop reads CASFGLAGGETQYF. The CDR3, as DNA: TGCGCCAGCTTCGGACTAGCGGGAGGAGAGACCCAGTACTTC.

This clonotype was seen more than once but under ten times. The rearrangement links TRBV6-5 to TRBJ2-5; 8 bases match TRBD2. Germline-derived CDR1 and CDR2 are MNHEY and SVGAGI. This CDR3 spans 14 amino acids. The junction had 5 bases not matched to a gene; V was cut back by 3 bases and J by 5 bases. The CDR3: CASSYSGMGETQYF. In DNA form, the CDR3 reads TGTGCCAGCAGTTATAGCGGGATGGGGGAGACCCAGTACTTC.

The sample holds a few counts of this clonotype. V and J are TRBV7-6 and TRBJ2-2; no reliable D call. CDR3 length: 11 residues. With 5 bases removed from V and 6 bases from J, the gap between germline ends came to 4 bases. The germline CDR1 and CDR2 sequences are SGHVS and FNYEAQ. The CDR3, as DNA: TGTGCCAGCAGCGCCCCCGGGGAGCTGTTTTTT. Translating gives CASSAPGELFF.